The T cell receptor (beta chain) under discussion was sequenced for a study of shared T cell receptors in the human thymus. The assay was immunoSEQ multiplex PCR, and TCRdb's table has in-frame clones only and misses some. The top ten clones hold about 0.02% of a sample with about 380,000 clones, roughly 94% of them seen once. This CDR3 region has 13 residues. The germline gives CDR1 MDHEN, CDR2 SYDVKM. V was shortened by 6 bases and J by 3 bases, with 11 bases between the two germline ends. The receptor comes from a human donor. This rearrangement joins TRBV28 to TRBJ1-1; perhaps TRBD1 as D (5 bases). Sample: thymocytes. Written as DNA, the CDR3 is TGTGCCAGCAGCTCAGGGTTAGACACTGAAGCTTTCTTT. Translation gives CASSSGLDTEAFF.